Each of the 11 T cell receptor beta chains below was sequenced from the same sample in a study of T cell responses to AZD1222 COVID-19 vaccine. Using immunoSEQ multiplex PCR, the repertoire was profiled, and TCRdb retains in-frame clones only, with some absent. Here the sample spans about 150,000 clones, roughly 90% being singletons. The sample in question was peripheral blood, obtained 28 days after the second AZD1222 dose. The receptors come from an adult who received the AZD1222 COVID-19 vaccine.

The genes are TRBV14 and TRBJ2-1; 8 bases are shared with TRBD2. CDR1 SGHDN and CDR2 FVKESK come from the germline V gene. The CDR3 runs 18 residues. Trimming took 2 bases from V and 0 from J; bases not matched to a gene: 9. CDR3 nucleotides: TGTGCCAGCAGCCAATGGGGTAGCGGGACGAGCTCCTACAATGAGCAGTTCTTC. Translation gives CASSQWGSGTSSYNEQFF.

The chain employs TRBV10-2 and TRBJ2-2, with TRBD2 identical over 8 bases. The germline V gene encodes CDR1 WSHSY and CDR2 SAAADI. The ends lost 3 bases at V and 6 bases at J; junction bases unmatched: 6. The CDR3 runs 15 residues. In DNA form, the CDR3 reads TGCGCCAGCAGTGATCGGTCAGCGGGAGCCGGGGAGCTGTTTTTT. Protein sequence: CASSDRSAGAGELFF.

The chain combines TRBV18 with TRBJ2-3, with D unresolved. Germline CDR1 and CDR2: KGHSH and LQKENI. V lost 6 bases and J 5 bases, leaving 12 bases between the germline ends. The CDR3 spans 13 residues. This CDR3 reads CASSFSVGDTQYF. CDR3 bases: TGTGCCAGCTCCTTTTCTGTCGGAGATACGCAGTATTTT.

For the CDR3, the DNA is TGCGCCAGCAGCCAAGGTGACCCGGGACTAGTTTTTTGGGATACGCAGTATTTT. It codes for CASSQGDPGLVFWDTQYF. This rearrangement joins TRBV4-1 to TRBJ2-3; 8 bases align to TRBD2. CDR1 MGHRA and CDR2 YSYEKL come from the germline V gene. V lost 1 base to trimming and J lost 6 bases; unmatched junction nucleotides: 15. This CDR3 spans 18 amino acids.

J is TRBJ2-5 and V is TRBV2; 7 bases are shared with TRBD1. Germline assignment: CDR1 SNHLY and CDR2 FYNNEI. V was pared by 4 bases and J by 4 bases, with 6 bases of the junction left unmatched. The CDR3 totals 14 residues. The CDR3: CASSVGPGGETQYF. CDR3 nucleotide sequence: TGTGCCAGCAGTGTTGGGCCAGGGGGAGAGACCCAGTACTTC.

V usage is TRBV10-1 and J usage is TRBJ1-6; 9 bases are a match to TRBD1. This CDR3 has 16 residues. V lost 7 bases to trimming and J lost 6 bases; unmatched junction nucleotides: 10. Germline V lookup: CDR1 WNHNN, CDR2 SYGVQD (reference sequence). In DNA form, the CDR3 reads TGCGCCAGCAAAGAACAGGGGGCGCGGGCTAATTCACCCCTCCACTTT. Translation gives CASKEQGARANSPLHF.

This clone was detected once. V and J are TRBV3-1 (or the pseudogene TRBV3-2) and TRBJ1-6; no reliable D call. Germline V CDR1 and CDR2: LGHDT, YNNKEL (reference sequence). The CDR3 loop spans 15 amino acids. V lost 6 bases, J lost 8 bases, and 17 bases lay in between. CDR3 loop: CASRLRSTLDSPLHF. DNA for the CDR3: TGTGCCAGCAGACTACGTTCGACCCTCGATTCACCCCTCCACTTT.

Turning to this clone: This sample also contains other DNA sequences that code for the same CDR3. V gene TRBV9 combines with J gene TRBJ2-3; D possibly corresponds to TRBD2 (7 bases). This CDR3 has 15 residues. Looked up from germline, CDR1 is SGDLS and CDR2 is YYNGEE. The V and J ends lost 0 bases and 1 base respectively, with 9 bases between them. Written as DNA, the CDR3 is TGTGCCAGCAGCGTAGGAGGGGGGGGCACAGATACGCAGTATTTT. Translation gives CASSVGGGGTDTQYF.

This clone was seen just once. The gene calls are TRBV30 and TRBJ1-2, with 11 bases that match TRBD1. Trimming removed 5 bases from V and 7 bases from J; junction bases left unmatched: 9. The germline gives CDR1 GTSNPN, CDR2 SVGIG (reference sequence). This CDR3 region has 14 residues. CDR3 amino acids: CAWRTGGGWSGYTF. The CDR3 coding sequence is TGTGCCTGGCGGACAGGGGGCGGGTGGTCTGGCTACACCTTC.

The rearrangement links TRBV5-6 to TRBJ1-4, with D perhaps TRBD1 (5 bases). Trimming left V 2 bases short and J 3 bases short, with 17 bases between. Germline-derived CDR1 and CDR2 are SGHDT and YYEEEE. The CDR3 runs to 17 residues. This CDR3 reads CASSLGQGIGPNEKLFF. For the CDR3, the DNA is TGTGCCAGCAGCTTAGGGCAGGGAATCGGGCCTAATGAAAAACTGTTTTTT.

The chain has TRBV18 and TRBJ1-5; no firm D call. CDR1 is KGHSH and CDR2 is LQKENI in the germline V gene. Between the trimmed V and J ends, which lost 0 bases and 1 base, there was a span of 13 bases. CDR3 length: 17 amino acids. CDR3 sequence: CASSPPEGSTSNQPQHF. As DNA, the CDR3 is TGTGCCAGCTCACCACCTGAGGGTTCAACGAGCAATCAGCCCCAGCATTTT.